The present TCR beta chain was sequenced within a study of identical twins. Whole-study findings and limits: Within monozygotic twins, out-of-frame TCR alpha sharing was underestimated by the models. Insertions ran lower in abundant cord blood beta clonotypes, though not in memory repertoires.

The V gene's germline CDR1 is KGHSH and CDR2 LQKENI. V dropped 4 bases and J dropped 5; count of bases not matched to a gene: 1. The CDR3 contains 12 residues. This clonotype was seen many times. Its antigen is not known. TCRdb processed the 5' RACE reads anew with MiXCR; each CDR3 protein has one entry. Among 550,000 to 700,000 distinct CDR3 sequences listed, nearly 10% were seen once. These data were also reused for a study on yellow fever vaccine responses in identical twins.

The rearrangement joins TRBV18 to TRBJ1-1; 7 nucleotides match TRBD1. Material: PBMCs. The receptor was isolated from a woman between 18 and 30 years old in good health. The CDR3 coding sequence is TGTGCCAGCTCACAGGGGGCTACTGAAGCTTTCTTT. This sequence encodes CASSQGATEAFF.